One sample yielded the 8 T cell receptor beta chains listed below, sequenced in a study of CD8 T cells in ankylosing spondylitis. TCRdb itself ran the 5' RACE reads through MiXCR, one entry per CDR3 protein. The sample consists of about 360,000 distinct CDR3 sequences, more than 20% of them appearing once. Sequences were obtained from blood, either unsorted or a sorted T cell fraction (not recorded which). Receptor source: a male donor with ankylosing spondylitis or in good health (not recorded which).

Only a few counts were recorded for this clonotype. The rearrangement uses TRBV5-1 and TRBJ2-2; a possible D gene is TRBD1 (5 bases). V gave up 9 bases and J gave up 1 base, with 10 bases separating them. The CDR3 is 13 amino acids. The germline V gene encodes CDR1 SGHRS and CDR2 YFSETQ. The CDR3, as DNA: TGCGCCACCCTACAGGAGAACACCGGGGAGCTGTTTTTT. Translation gives CATLQENTGELFF.

This clonotype was found a few times. The chain has TRBV7-9 and TRBJ2-7, with a possible D match to TRBD2 (6 bases). The CDR3 extends over 15 amino acids. CDR1 is SEHNR and CDR2 is FQNEAQ in the germline V gene (reference sequence). V gave up 5 bases and J gave up 2 bases, with 16 bases separating them. In DNA form, the CDR3 reads TGTGCCAGCAGCCTAACGTCTAGCGTGACCTACGAGCAGTACTTC. Protein sequence: CASSLTSSVTYEQYF.

J is TRBJ2-1 and V is TRBV9, with D uncertain. Germline V gene lookup returns CDR1 SGDLS and CDR2 YYNGEE. The CDR3 sequence is 12 residues long. Between the trimmed V and J ends, which lost 3 bases and 9 bases, there was a span of 10 bases. The CDR3 DNA reads as TGTGCCAGCAGCGAGCTGTCAGGTGAGCAGTTCTTC. Protein: CASSELSGEQFF.

This clonotype was observed at least ten times. V is TRBV4-1 and J is TRBJ2-1, with 9 bases identical to TRBD2. The CDR3 runs 15 residues. Trimming at V came to 4 bases and at J to 4 bases, leaving 5 bases not matched to a gene. The germline V gene encodes CDR1 MGHRA and CDR2 YSYEKL. The CDR3 coding sequence is TGCGCCAGCAGCCCAATAAGCGGGGGGTACAATGAGCAGTTCTTC. It is translated as CASSPISGGYNEQFF.

The V call is TRBV2, the J call TRBJ2-3; the match to TRBD1 covers 9 bases. Germline CDR1 and CDR2: SNHLY and FYNNEI. This CDR3 is built from 15 residues. Losses at the gene ends were 4 bases for V and 2 bases for J; bases not matched to a gene: 4. CDR3 in amino acids: CASSGTGAFTDTQYF. Written as DNA, the CDR3 is TGTGCCAGCAGTGGGACAGGGGCGTTCACAGATACGCAGTATTTT.

The chain uses TRBV7-9 and TRBJ2-1; D is possibly TRBD1 (6 bases). CDR3 length: 15 amino acids. Looked up from germline, CDR1 is SEHNR and CDR2 is FQNEAQ (reference sequence). The V gene lost 5 bases and the J gene lost 5 bases, with 16 bases spanning the gap. CDR3 sequence reads: CASSPGTRDNNEQFF. CDR3 bases: TGTGCCAGCAGCCCCGGGACCAGGGACAACAATGAGCAGTTCTTC.

This clonotype was seen more than once but under ten times. For the CDR3, the DNA is TGTGCCAGCCGAGCAGGGAACGGAAACACCATATATTTT. The encoded protein is CASRAGNGNTIYF. This chain links TRBV12-3 or TRBV12-4 with TRBJ1-3; TRBD1 is a possible D gene (5 bases). The length of the CDR3 is 13 residues. Trimming stripped 8 bases from V and 4 bases from J, with 12 bases between.

The rearrangement uses TRBV7-2 and TRBJ2-3, with D possibly TRBD1 on 5 matching bases. Germline lookup yields CDR1 SGHTA and CDR2 FQGNSA. The CDR3 contains 15 residues. V lost 2 bases to trimming and J lost 1 base, with 10 bases between them. This CDR3 is CASSLYVGGTDTQYF. The CDR3, as DNA: TGTGCCAGCAGCTTATATGTAGGGGGCACAGATACGCAGTATTTT. Complete variable domain (other parts from reference TRBV7-2 and TRBJ2-3): GAGVSQSPSNKVTEKGKDVELRCDPISGHTALYWYRQSLGQGLEFLIYFQGNSAPDKSGLPSDRFSAERTGGSVSTLTIQRTQQEDSAVYLCASSLYVGGTDTQYFGPGTRLTVL.